The present T cell receptor beta chain was sequenced within a study of T cell repertoires in cytomegalovirus infection. Study as a whole: Signatures in public TCR beta sequences pointed to both CMV infection and matching HLA type. The study, taken as a whole, reports: HLA-C-restricted CMV-specific TCR beta clonotypes prevailed in the ex vivo response.

TCRdb re-called the reads with MiXCR, one entry per CDR3 protein. The table includes about 530,000 distinct CDR3 sequences, about 30% detected once. Points on this clonotype: The antigen is unknown.

With 0 bases clipped from V and 4 bases from J, the junction kept 7 bases outside the gene matches. This CDR3 comprises 17 residues. CDR1 is SGDLS, CDR2 YYNGEE, per germline. The chain employs TRBV9 and TRBJ2-1; 10 nucleotides line up with TRBD2. The receptor's source is a human donor in good health (CMV status not recorded). Some clones in this sample may be carry-over from other donors' samples. Material: PBMCs. This CDR3 reads CASSVVGSGRGYNEQFF. In DNA form, the CDR3 reads TGTGCCAGCAGCGTAGTGGGGAGCGGGAGGGGGTACAATGAGCAGTTCTTC.